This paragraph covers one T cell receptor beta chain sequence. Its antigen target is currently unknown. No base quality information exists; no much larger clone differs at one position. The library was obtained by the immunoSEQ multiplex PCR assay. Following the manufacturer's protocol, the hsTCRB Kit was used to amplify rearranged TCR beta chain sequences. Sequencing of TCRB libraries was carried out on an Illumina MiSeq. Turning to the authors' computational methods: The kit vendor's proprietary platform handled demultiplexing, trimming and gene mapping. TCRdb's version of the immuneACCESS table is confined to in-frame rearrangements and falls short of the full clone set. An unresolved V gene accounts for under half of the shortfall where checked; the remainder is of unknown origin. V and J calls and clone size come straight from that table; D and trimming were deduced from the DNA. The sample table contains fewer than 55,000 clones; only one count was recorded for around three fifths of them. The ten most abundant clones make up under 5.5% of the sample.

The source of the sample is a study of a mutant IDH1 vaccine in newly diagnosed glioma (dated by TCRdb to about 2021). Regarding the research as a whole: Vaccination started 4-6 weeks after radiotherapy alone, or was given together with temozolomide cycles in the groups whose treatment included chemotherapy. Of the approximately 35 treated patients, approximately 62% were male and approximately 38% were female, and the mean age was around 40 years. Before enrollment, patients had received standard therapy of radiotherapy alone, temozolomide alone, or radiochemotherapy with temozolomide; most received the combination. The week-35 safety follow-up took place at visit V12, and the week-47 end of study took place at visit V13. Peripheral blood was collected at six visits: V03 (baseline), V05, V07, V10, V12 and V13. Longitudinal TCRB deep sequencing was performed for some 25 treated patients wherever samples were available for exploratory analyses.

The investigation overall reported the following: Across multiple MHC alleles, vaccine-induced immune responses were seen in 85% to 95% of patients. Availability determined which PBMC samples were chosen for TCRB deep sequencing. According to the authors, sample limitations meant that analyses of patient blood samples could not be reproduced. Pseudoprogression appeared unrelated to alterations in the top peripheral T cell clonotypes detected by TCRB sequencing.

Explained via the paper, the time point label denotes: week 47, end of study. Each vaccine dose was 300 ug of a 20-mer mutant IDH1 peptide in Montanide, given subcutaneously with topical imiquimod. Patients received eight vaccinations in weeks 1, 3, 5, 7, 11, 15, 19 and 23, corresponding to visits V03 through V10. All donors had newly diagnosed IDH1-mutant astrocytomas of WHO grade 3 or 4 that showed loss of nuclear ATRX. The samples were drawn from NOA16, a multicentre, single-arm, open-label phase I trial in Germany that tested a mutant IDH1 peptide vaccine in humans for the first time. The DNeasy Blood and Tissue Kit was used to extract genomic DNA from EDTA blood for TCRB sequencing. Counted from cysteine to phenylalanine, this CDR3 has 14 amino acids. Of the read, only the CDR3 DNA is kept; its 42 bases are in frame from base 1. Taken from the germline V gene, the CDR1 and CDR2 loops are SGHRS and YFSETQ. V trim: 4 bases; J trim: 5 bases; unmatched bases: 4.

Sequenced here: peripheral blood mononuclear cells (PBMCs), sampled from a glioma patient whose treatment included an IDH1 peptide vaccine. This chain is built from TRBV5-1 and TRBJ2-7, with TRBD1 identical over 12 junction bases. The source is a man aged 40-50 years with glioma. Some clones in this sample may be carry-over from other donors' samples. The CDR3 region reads CASSAGQGADEQYF. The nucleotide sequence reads TGCGCCAGCAGCGCGGGACAGGGGGCGGACGAGCAGTACTTC.